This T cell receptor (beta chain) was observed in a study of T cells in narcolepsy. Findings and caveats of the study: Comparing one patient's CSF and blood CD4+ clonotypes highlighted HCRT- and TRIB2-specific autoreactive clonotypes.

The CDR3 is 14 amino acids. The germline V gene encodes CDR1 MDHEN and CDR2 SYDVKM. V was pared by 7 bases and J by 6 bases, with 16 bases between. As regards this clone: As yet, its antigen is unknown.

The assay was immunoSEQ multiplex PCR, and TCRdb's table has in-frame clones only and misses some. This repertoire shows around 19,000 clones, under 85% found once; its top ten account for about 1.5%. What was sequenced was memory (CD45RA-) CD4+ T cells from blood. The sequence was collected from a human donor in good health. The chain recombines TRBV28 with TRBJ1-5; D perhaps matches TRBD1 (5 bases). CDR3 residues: CASKTGGTSQPQHF. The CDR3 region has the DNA TGTGCCAGCAAGACGGGGGGTACCAGTCAGCCCCAGCATTTT.